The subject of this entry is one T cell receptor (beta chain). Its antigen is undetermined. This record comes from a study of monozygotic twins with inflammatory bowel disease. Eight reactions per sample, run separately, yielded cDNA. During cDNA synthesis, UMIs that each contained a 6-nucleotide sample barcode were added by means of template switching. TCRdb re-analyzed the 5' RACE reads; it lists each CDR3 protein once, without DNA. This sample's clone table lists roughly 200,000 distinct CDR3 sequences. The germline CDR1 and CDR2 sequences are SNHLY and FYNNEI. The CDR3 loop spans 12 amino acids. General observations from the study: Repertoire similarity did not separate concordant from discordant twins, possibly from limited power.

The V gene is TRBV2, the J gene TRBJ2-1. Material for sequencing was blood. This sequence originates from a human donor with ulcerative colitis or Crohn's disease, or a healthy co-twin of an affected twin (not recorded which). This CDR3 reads CASNVGTHEQFF. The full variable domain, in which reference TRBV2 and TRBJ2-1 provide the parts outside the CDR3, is EPEVTQTPSHQVTQMGQEVILRCVPISNHLYFYWYRQILGQKVEFLVSFYNNEISEKSEIFDDQFSVERPDGSNFTLKIRSTKLEDSAMYFCASNVGTHEQFFGPGTRLTVL.